A selection of T cell receptor beta chains follows, all from one sample in a study of blood T cell repertoires in COVID-19. The assay was immunoSEQ multiplex PCR, and TCRdb's table has in-frame clones only and misses some. The data hold roughly 150,000 clones, with 82% observed a single time. The material sequenced was PBMCs or T cells enriched from blood (not recorded which). The receptors come from a man between 60 and 70 years old who had recovered from COVID-19. Both conserved end residues are part of each CDR3. The D gene is left open where the match is weak. Rows give clone size only sometimes, using once, few, many, or a class for an expanded clone.

>TRBV27|.|.|TRBJ2-1
TGTGCCAGCAGTTTAACGAGGTTCCCATACAATGAGCAGTTCTTC
CASSLTRFPYNEQFF
>TRBV19|.|.|TRBJ1-2
TGTGCCAGTAGGGGAGGCGCCTGGGATGGCTACACCTTC
CASRGGAWDGYTF
>TRBV18|.|TRBD1|TRBJ2-1
TGTGCCAGCTCCCCAACGGCCGCGGGACAGGGGGCGAGCAATGAGCAGTTCTTC
CASSPTAAGQGASNEQFF
>TRBV9|few|TRBD1|TRBJ2-2
TGTGCCAGCAGCGTTACAGGGGTAAACACCGGGGAGCTGTTTTTT
CASSVTGVNTGELFF
>TRBV27|.|TRBD1|TRBJ1-5
TGTGCCAGCAGTTTGACAGGGGACTATAGCAATCAGCCCCAGCATTTT
CASSLTGDYSNQPQHF
>TRBV7-6|.|.|TRBJ2-7
TGTGCCAGCAGCTTAGTCGGAGGGGCCTTGGGGGAGCAGTACTTC
CASSLVGGALGEQYF
>TRBV6-2/TRBV6-3|.|TRBD1|TRBJ1-6
TGTGCCAGCAGTCCCCGGGACAGGGTTGTTTCACCCCTCCACTTT
CASSPRDRVVSPLHF
>TRBV6-5|.|.|TRBJ1-5
TGTGCCAGCAGTCAAAAAGGGACACCCAATCAGCCCCAGCATTTT
CASSQKGTPNQPQHF
>TRBV3-1/TRBV3-2|.|TRBD1|TRBJ2-2
TGTGCCAGCAGCCCCACCGGGACAGCGAACACCGGGGAGCTGTTTTTT
CASSPTGTANTGELFF
>TRBV5-1|.|.|TRBJ2-7
TGCGCCAGCAGCTTAAGCGACAGCTACTCCTACGAGCAGTACTTC
CASSLSDSYSYEQYF
>TRBV7-8|.|TRBD1|TRBJ2-2
TGTGCCAGCAGCTTGGGACAGGTGAACACCGGGGAGCTGTTTTTT
CASSLGQVNTGELFF
>TRBV7-9|.|TRBD1|TRBJ2-7
TGTGCCAGCAGTTTAACAGGGGGCAGCTACGAGCAGTACTTC
CASSLTGGSYEQYF
>TRBV16|.|.|TRBJ1-4
TGTGCCAGCAGCCAAAGAACAGCAACTAATGAAAAACTGTTTTTT
CASSQRTATNEKLFF
>TRBV6-5|few|.|TRBJ2-1
TGTGCCAGCAGGGAGCCACCGTTATATGAGCAGTTCTTC
CASREPPLYEQFF
>TRBV19|.|TRBD2|TRBJ2-1
TGTGCCAGTAGTATAGACCTAAAGTCAGGGGCGATCGGACTAGCTCACAATGAGCAGTTCTTC
CASSIDLKSGAIGLAHNEQFF
>TRBV28|.|.|TRBJ1-6
TGTGCCAGCAGTTTAAGGGGATTTTCACCCCTCCACTTT
CASSLRGFSPLHF